The clone carrying this TCR beta chain was seen only a few times. The antigen is undetermined. These data belong to a study of T cell repertoires in cytomegalovirus infection. Study-wide context: It can be stated that public TCR beta signatures indicated CMV infection as well as a matching HLA type.

One entry per CDR3 protein, called by TCRdb with MiXCR from the reads. Of 830,000 or so distinct CDR3 sequences in the sample, approximately 30% were seen once. Regarding the study as a whole: The study identified carriers of CMV plus the relevant HLA from cumulative public TCR beta family frequency. HLA-C-restricted, CMV-specific TCR beta clonotypes were dominant ex vivo.

V gave up 7 bases and J gave up 2 bases; unmatched junction bases: 5. CDR3 length: 14 residues. CDR1 MDHEN and CDR2 SYDVKM come from the germline V gene. V usage is TRBV28 and J usage is TRBJ1-2, with 9 bases aligning to TRBD1. Material: cultured CD8+ T cells from PBMCs, obtained from culture after CMV antigen stimulation. The TCR originated in a human donor in good health (CMV status not recorded). Some clones in this sample may be carry-over from other donors' samples. The CDR3 DNA is TGTGCCAGCACCCGAACAGGGGGCAACTATGGCTACACCTTC. The encoded protein is CASTRTGGNYGYTF.